The 30 T cell receptor beta chains given below trace back to one sample, sequenced in a study of blood T cells in healthy people across ages. A J-beta primer mix and a sample-barcoded 5' primer were used in a second PCR of roughly 6 to 12 cycles. Using its own MiXCR run on the 5' RACE reads, TCRdb lists one record per CDR3 protein. This table holds fewer than 700,000 distinct CDR3 sequences, about 43% found once. Sequencing was performed on blood. These receptors came from a man older than 75 in good health.

This clonotype came up a few times. The gene calls are TRBV29-1 and TRBJ2-1; 10 bases match TRBD2. The CDR3 spans 19 residues. CDR1 SQVTM and CDR2 ANQGSEA come from the germline V gene. With 3 bases clipped from V and 2 bases from J, the junction kept 16 bases outside the gene matches. CDR3 in amino acids: CSVEGLAKQREGPYNEQFF. CDR3 in DNA: TGCAGCGTTGAGGGGTTGGCTAAACAGCGGGAGGGCCCCTACAATGAGCAGTTCTTC.

This clonotype turned up a few times. V gene TRBV20-1 combines with J gene TRBJ2-3; D is ambiguous. The germline V and J ends were trimmed by 0 bases and 0 bases, with 10 bases remaining between them. Looked up from germline, CDR1 is DFQATT and CDR2 is SNEGSKA (reference sequence). The CDR3 has 15 residues. CDR3 in DNA: TGCAGTGCTAGAGATCAGGCAGGTAGCACAGATACGCAGTATTTT. Residues: CSARDQAGSTDTQYF.

The V and J genes are TRBV12-5 and TRBJ2-7, with 7 positions matching TRBD1. In germline, CDR1 is LGHNT, CDR2 FRNRAP. The V segment lost 1 base and the J segment 2 bases; nucleotides outside the gene matches: 5. This CDR3 is built from 15 residues. CDR3 bases: TGTGCTAGTGGTTTGGACAGGGGTGCGGCCTACGAGCAGTACTTC. This sequence encodes CASGLDRGAAYEQYF. The entire variable domain, with the rest obtained from reference TRBV12-5 and TRBJ2-7, is as follows: DARVTQTPRHKVTEMGQEVTMRCQPILGHNTVFWYRQTMMQGLELLAYFRNRAPLDDSGMPKDRFSAEMPDATLATLKIQPSEPRDSAVYFCASGLDRGAAYEQYFGPGTRLTVT.

This clonotype was found a few times. This chain joins TRBV20-1 and TRBJ2-5; D uncertain. This CDR3 is 13 amino acids long. V lost 8 bases and J 2 bases, leaving 15 bases between the germline ends. CDR1 and CDR2 (germline): DFQATT, SNEGSKA (reference sequence). CDR3 nucleotide sequence: TGCAGTTCCCGCGAAGGACCTCAAGAGACCCAGTACTTC. This codes for CSSREGPQETQYF.

The rearrangement links TRBV5-1 to TRBJ2-1, with 8 bases matching TRBD2. With 1 base clipped from V and 7 bases from J, the junction kept 10 bases outside the gene matches. Germline loops: CDR1 SGHRS, CDR2 YFSETQ. The CDR3 is 16 residues long. DNA for the CDR3: TGCGCCAGCAGCTTGCGGGGGGGCCCGGCAAAAAATGAGCAGTTCTTC. Translated, it gives CASSLRGGPAKNEQFF.

V is TRBV20-1 and J is TRBJ1-2, with TRBD1 identical over 9 bases. Trimming removed 3 bases from V and 0 bases from J; junction bases left unmatched: 11. CDR1 is DFQATT and CDR2 is SNEGSKA in the germline V gene (reference sequence). This CDR3 has 17 residues. The CDR3 region is CSASGWTGAHSNYGYTF. The CDR3 coding sequence is TGCAGTGCTAGCGGTTGGACAGGGGCCCATTCTAACTATGGCTACACCTTC.

The chain couples TRBV7-2 to TRBJ2-5; possibly TRBD1 for D (6 bases). The J call may be incorrect, as the DNA end agrees better with TRBJ2-7. The CDR3 has 14 residues. The germline V gene has CDR1 SGHTA and CDR2 FQGNSA. DNA of the CDR3: TGTGCCAGCAGCTTAGGAACAGGGCACGGCGAGCAGTACTTC. It codes for CASSLGTGHGEQYF.

This clonotype was seen more than once but under ten times. The chain joins TRBV5-1 to TRBJ1-2; D is perhaps TRBD1 (5 bases). V lost 0 bases and J lost 2, with 8 bases in between. Looked up from germline, CDR1 is SGHRS and CDR2 is YFSETQ. The CDR3 runs 14 residues. DNA of the CDR3: TGCGCCAGCAGCTTGGGGGACCCAAACTATGGCTACACCTTC. This codes for CASSLGDPNYGYTF.

The CDR3 nucleotides are TGTGCCAGCAGCGCGAGTGGCGGATCTGGAAACACCATATATTTT. Its translation: CASSASGGSGNTIYF. V and J are TRBV6-2 or TRBV6-3 and TRBJ1-3; D uncertain. Germline-derived CDR1 and CDR2 are MNHEY and SVGEGT. Trimming removed 6 bases from V and 1 base from J, with 13 bases in between. The CDR3 is 15 residues long.

The V and J genes are TRBV29-1 and TRBJ2-1, with D possibly matching TRBD2 (6 bases). CDR3 length equals 15 residues. Trimming removed 6 bases at V and 3 bases at J, with 18 bases between. Germline CDR1 is SQVTM and CDR2 is ANQGSEA. CDR3 sequence reads: CSVPNPGTFYNEQFF. In nucleotides, the CDR3 is TGCAGCGTACCTAATCCCGGGACTTTCTACAATGAGCAGTTCTTC.

The gene calls are TRBV6-5 and TRBJ2-6, with D hard to call. V was trimmed by 7 bases and J by 2 bases, leaving 12 bases between them. The CDR3 runs to 15 residues. Germline CDR1 is MNHEY and CDR2 is SVGAGI. Written as DNA, the CDR3 is TGTGCCAGCACCCTATACAGAACTGGGGCCAACGTCCTGACTTTC. Encoded protein: CASTLYRTGANVLTF.

A remark on this clonotype: Sequence at one end of the junction differs from germline and may be a read error. The CDR3, as DNA: TGTGCCGCCAGTGAGGCTAGCGGCTACAATGAGCAGTACTTC. Translating it yields CAASEASGYNEQYF. The chain has TRBV24-1 and TRBJ2-5; TRBD2 agrees at 7 bases. CDR3 size: 14 residues. Germline-derived CDR1 and CDR2 are KGHDR and SFDVKD.

The V gene is TRBV6-1, the J gene TRBJ1-2; unclear D gene. The CDR3 runs 13 residues. Trimming stripped 3 bases from V and 8 bases from J, with 13 bases between. Germline values: CDR1 MNHNS, CDR2 SASEGT. The CDR3 is CASSEVSAGGYTF. CDR3 bases: TGTGCCAGCAGTGAGGTGTCGGCGGGGGGCTACACCTTC.

This chain joins TRBV20-1 and TRBJ1-5, with a possible D match to TRBD1 (5 bases). V lost 2 bases, J lost 1 base, and 15 bases lay in between. Germline CDR1 DFQATT, CDR2 SNEGSKA (reference sequence). CDR3 size: 16 residues. The CDR3 here is CSARRTGARSNQPQHF. The CDR3 region has the DNA TGCAGTGCTAGAAGAACCGGGGCCAGGAGCAATCAGCCCCAGCATTTT.

The chain combines TRBV28 with TRBJ2-7; TRBD2 might be the D (6 bases). CDR3 size: 13 residues. Trimming left V 7 bases short and J 3 bases short, with 13 bases between. Germline assignment: CDR1 MDHEN and CDR2 SYDVKM. The CDR3 reads CASTLGGGYEQYF. The DNA of the CDR3 is TGTGCCAGCACCCTGGGGGGAGGCTACGAGCAGTACTTC.

A few counts support this clonotype. The chain is built from TRBV5-4 and TRBJ2-1; 9 bases are shared with TRBD1. The length of the CDR3 is 14 residues. Germline CDR1 reads SGHNT; CDR2 reads YYREEE (reference sequence). The ends lost 4 bases at V and 8 bases at J; junction bases unmatched: 7. CDR3 amino acids: CASSMTGGSDEQFF. For the CDR3, the DNA is TGTGCCAGCAGCATGACAGGGGGTTCGGATGAGCAGTTCTTC.

This clonotype was counted only a few times. This rearrangement joins TRBV5-1 to TRBJ2-5; D remains unclear. V lost 7 bases and J lost 3, with 7 bases in between. Germline values: CDR1 SGHRS, CDR2 YFSETQ. This CDR3 is 11 amino acids long. CDR3 amino acids: CASGTEETQYF. CDR3 nucleotides: TGCGCCAGCGGTACAGAAGAGACCCAGTACTTC.

The V call is TRBV6-2 or TRBV6-3, the J call TRBJ2-1, with D perhaps TRBD2 (6 bases). The V and J ends lost 6 bases and 9 bases respectively, with 15 bases between them. Germline assignment: CDR1 MNHEY and CDR2 SVGEGT. The CDR3 consists of 13 residues. The CDR3: CASSQLVGGEQFF. For the CDR3, the DNA is TGTGCCAGCAGCCAGCTGGTGGGAGGTGAGCAGTTCTTC.

The chain uses TRBV6-5 and TRBJ2-5; 10 nucleotides agree with TRBD2. After removal of 5 bases from V and 0 bases from J, the junction contained 6 bases not matched to a gene. This CDR3 has 16 residues. Germline-derived CDR1 and CDR2 are MNHEY and SVGAGI. The CDR3 DNA sequence: TGTGCCAGCAGTCTAAAGCGGGGGGGGTACCAAGAGACCCAGTACTTC. Translation: CASSLKRGGYQETQYF.

This clonotype was detected only a few times. This chain connects TRBV21-1 to TRBJ2-7; the D segment call TRBD2 is taken from the table without a DNA check. TRBV21-1 is reported as a pseudogene. The CDR3 is 13 residues long. The CDR3 DNA reads as TGTGCCAGGACTAGCGGGAGGACCTACGAGCAGTACTTC. Its translation is CARTSGRTYEQYF.

This rearrangement joins TRBV19 to TRBJ2-2, with D tentatively TRBD1 (5 bases). This CDR3 region has 15 residues. Per the germline V gene, CDR1 is LNHDA and CDR2 is SQIVND (reference sequence). Trimming left V 8 bases short and J 3 bases short, with 16 bases between. CDR3: CASGGAMTYTGELFF. Written as DNA, the CDR3 is TGTGCCAGTGGTGGGGCAATGACTTACACCGGGGAGCTGTTTTTT.

The rearrangement joins TRBV20-1 to TRBJ2-4; D unresolved. Judging by the DNA end, TRBJ2-5 fits better; the J call may be wrong. The CDR3 consists of 12 residues. Germline V gene sequence: CDR1 DFQATT, CDR2 SNEGSKA (reference sequence). The CDR3 region has the DNA TGCAGTGCAGGCAAAAACCAAGAGACCCAGTACTTC. Its protein is CSAGKNQETQYF.

The chain links TRBV24-1 to TRBJ2-1; 9 nucleotides line up with TRBD1. The V gene end was trimmed by 3 bases and the J gene end by 0 bases; junction bases not matched to a gene: 2. Germline V gene lookup returns CDR1 KGHDR and CDR2 SFDVKD. CDR3 size: 16 residues. Here the CDR3 DNA reads TGTGCCACCAGTGATCTGGACAGGGGCTCCTACAATGAGCAGTTCTTC. Protein sequence: CATSDLDRGSYNEQFF.

The chain combines TRBV20-1 with TRBJ2-1; D is uncertain. CDR3 size: 11 residues. V shed 2 bases and J shed 8 bases, with 7 bases lying between them. Germline values: CDR1 DFQATT, CDR2 SNEGSKA (reference sequence). The DNA of the CDR3 is TGCAGTGCTAGACGGCAGGATGAGCAGTTCTTC. Translated: CSARRQDEQFF.

V and J are TRBV29-1 and TRBJ1-5; maybe TRBD1 (6 bases). Deletions cut 4 bases from V and 2 bases from J, with 12 bases between. The CDR3 is 14 residues long. Germline CDR1 and CDR2: SQVTM and ANQGSEA. CDR3 nucleotide sequence: TGCAGCGTTGTGGGGGGCGTTGGCAATCAGCCCCAGCATTTT. Translation: CSVVGGVGNQPQHF. Filled out from reference TRBV29-1 and TRBJ1-5, the complete variable domain reads SAVISQKPSRDICQRGTSLTIQCQVDSQVTMMFWYRQQPGQSLTLIATANQGSEATYESGFVIDKFPISRPNLTFSTLTVSNMSPEDSSIYLCSVVGGVGNQPQHFGDGTRLSIL.

The V gene is TRBV7-9, the J gene TRBJ2-1, with D perhaps given as TRBD1 or TRBD2 (6 bases each). The CDR3 consists of 15 residues. V was shortened by 0 bases and J by 7 bases, with 13 bases between the two germline ends. Germline-derived CDR1 and CDR2 are SEHNR and FQNEAQ (reference sequence). The CDR3 region is CASSLAGTRENEQFF. The CDR3, as DNA: TGTGCCAGCAGCTTAGCTGGGACACGGGAGAATGAGCAGTTCTTC.

The CDR3 loop is CATSRDTSRTQYF. Here the CDR3 DNA reads TGTGCCACCAGCAGGGACACTAGCAGAACGCAGTATTTT. This chain connects TRBV15 to TRBJ2-3, with D possibly TRBD2 on 6 matching bases. CDR1 and CDR2 from the germline V gene are LNHNV and YYDKDF (reference sequence). V shed 3 bases and J shed 9 bases, with 13 bases lying between them. CDR3 length equals 13 residues. The full variable domain, with the rest looked up from reference TRBV15 and TRBJ2-3, is DAMVIQNPRYQVTQFGKPVTLSCSQTLNHNVMYWYQQKSSQAPKLLFHYYDKDFNNEADTPDNFQSRRPNTSFCFLDIRSPGLGDTAMYLCATSRDTSRTQYFGPGTRLTVL.

The chain carries TRBV7-2 and TRBJ2-5, with D perhaps being TRBD1 or TRBD2 (5 bases each). CDR1 is SGHTA and CDR2 is FQGNSA in the germline V gene. Between the trimmed V and J ends, which lost 3 bases and 4 bases, there was a span of 18 bases. CDR3 length: 16 residues. DNA for the CDR3: TGTGCCAGCAGCTTGGATACAGGAGGCTTAAGAGAGACCCAGTACTTC. This codes for CASSLDTGGLRETQYF.

This chain's CDR3 is CASRASPYGYTF. The CDR3 bases are TGTGCCAGCAGAGCAAGCCCCTATGGCTACACCTTC. This rearrangement joins TRBV11-2 to TRBJ1-2; D unresolved. V was trimmed by 6 bases and J by 4 bases, leaving 9 bases between them. The CDR3 is made up of 12 amino acids. The germline V gene encodes CDR1 SGHAT and CDR2 FQNNGV.

The chain links TRBV23-1 to TRBJ2-1; D ambiguous. TRBV23-1 is noted as an ORF with a role that remains uncertain. The V end was cut by 3 bases, the J end by 5 bases, with 20 bases between. The CDR3 loop spans 17 amino acids. As DNA, the CDR3 is TGCGCCAGCAGTCACAGCCCCAGGCAGGATAGAAACAATGAGCAGTTCTTC. Its translation is CASSHSPRQDRNNEQFF.